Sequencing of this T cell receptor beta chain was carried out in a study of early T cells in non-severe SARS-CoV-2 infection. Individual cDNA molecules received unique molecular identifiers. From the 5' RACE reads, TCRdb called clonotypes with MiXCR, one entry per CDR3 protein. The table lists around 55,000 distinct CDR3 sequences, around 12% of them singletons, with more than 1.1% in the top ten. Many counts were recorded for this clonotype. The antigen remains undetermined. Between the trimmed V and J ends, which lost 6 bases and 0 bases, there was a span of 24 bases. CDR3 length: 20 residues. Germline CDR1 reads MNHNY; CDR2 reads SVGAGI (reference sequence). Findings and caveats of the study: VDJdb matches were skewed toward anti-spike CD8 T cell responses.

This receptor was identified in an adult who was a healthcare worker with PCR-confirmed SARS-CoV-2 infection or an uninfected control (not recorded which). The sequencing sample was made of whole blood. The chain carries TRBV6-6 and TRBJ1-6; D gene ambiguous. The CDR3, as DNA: TGTGCCAGCAGAAAACTGGCCGTGCCTCGCTTACACTCCTATAATTCACCCCTCCACTTT. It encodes CASRKLAVPRLHSYNSPLHF.